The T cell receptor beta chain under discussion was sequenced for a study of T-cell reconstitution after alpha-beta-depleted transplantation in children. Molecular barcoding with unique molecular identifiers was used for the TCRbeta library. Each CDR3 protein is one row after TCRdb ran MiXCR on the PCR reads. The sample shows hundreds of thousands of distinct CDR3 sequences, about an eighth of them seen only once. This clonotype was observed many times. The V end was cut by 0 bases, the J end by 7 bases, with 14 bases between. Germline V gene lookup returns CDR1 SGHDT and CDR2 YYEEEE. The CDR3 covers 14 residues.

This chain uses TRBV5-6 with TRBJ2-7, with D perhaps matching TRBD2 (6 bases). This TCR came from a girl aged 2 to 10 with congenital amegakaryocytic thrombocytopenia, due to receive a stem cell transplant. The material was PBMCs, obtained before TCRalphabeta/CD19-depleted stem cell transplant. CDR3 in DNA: TGTGCCAGCAGCTTGGCCCGTTGGGCGGGGGAGCAGTACTTC. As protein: CASSLARWAGEQYF.